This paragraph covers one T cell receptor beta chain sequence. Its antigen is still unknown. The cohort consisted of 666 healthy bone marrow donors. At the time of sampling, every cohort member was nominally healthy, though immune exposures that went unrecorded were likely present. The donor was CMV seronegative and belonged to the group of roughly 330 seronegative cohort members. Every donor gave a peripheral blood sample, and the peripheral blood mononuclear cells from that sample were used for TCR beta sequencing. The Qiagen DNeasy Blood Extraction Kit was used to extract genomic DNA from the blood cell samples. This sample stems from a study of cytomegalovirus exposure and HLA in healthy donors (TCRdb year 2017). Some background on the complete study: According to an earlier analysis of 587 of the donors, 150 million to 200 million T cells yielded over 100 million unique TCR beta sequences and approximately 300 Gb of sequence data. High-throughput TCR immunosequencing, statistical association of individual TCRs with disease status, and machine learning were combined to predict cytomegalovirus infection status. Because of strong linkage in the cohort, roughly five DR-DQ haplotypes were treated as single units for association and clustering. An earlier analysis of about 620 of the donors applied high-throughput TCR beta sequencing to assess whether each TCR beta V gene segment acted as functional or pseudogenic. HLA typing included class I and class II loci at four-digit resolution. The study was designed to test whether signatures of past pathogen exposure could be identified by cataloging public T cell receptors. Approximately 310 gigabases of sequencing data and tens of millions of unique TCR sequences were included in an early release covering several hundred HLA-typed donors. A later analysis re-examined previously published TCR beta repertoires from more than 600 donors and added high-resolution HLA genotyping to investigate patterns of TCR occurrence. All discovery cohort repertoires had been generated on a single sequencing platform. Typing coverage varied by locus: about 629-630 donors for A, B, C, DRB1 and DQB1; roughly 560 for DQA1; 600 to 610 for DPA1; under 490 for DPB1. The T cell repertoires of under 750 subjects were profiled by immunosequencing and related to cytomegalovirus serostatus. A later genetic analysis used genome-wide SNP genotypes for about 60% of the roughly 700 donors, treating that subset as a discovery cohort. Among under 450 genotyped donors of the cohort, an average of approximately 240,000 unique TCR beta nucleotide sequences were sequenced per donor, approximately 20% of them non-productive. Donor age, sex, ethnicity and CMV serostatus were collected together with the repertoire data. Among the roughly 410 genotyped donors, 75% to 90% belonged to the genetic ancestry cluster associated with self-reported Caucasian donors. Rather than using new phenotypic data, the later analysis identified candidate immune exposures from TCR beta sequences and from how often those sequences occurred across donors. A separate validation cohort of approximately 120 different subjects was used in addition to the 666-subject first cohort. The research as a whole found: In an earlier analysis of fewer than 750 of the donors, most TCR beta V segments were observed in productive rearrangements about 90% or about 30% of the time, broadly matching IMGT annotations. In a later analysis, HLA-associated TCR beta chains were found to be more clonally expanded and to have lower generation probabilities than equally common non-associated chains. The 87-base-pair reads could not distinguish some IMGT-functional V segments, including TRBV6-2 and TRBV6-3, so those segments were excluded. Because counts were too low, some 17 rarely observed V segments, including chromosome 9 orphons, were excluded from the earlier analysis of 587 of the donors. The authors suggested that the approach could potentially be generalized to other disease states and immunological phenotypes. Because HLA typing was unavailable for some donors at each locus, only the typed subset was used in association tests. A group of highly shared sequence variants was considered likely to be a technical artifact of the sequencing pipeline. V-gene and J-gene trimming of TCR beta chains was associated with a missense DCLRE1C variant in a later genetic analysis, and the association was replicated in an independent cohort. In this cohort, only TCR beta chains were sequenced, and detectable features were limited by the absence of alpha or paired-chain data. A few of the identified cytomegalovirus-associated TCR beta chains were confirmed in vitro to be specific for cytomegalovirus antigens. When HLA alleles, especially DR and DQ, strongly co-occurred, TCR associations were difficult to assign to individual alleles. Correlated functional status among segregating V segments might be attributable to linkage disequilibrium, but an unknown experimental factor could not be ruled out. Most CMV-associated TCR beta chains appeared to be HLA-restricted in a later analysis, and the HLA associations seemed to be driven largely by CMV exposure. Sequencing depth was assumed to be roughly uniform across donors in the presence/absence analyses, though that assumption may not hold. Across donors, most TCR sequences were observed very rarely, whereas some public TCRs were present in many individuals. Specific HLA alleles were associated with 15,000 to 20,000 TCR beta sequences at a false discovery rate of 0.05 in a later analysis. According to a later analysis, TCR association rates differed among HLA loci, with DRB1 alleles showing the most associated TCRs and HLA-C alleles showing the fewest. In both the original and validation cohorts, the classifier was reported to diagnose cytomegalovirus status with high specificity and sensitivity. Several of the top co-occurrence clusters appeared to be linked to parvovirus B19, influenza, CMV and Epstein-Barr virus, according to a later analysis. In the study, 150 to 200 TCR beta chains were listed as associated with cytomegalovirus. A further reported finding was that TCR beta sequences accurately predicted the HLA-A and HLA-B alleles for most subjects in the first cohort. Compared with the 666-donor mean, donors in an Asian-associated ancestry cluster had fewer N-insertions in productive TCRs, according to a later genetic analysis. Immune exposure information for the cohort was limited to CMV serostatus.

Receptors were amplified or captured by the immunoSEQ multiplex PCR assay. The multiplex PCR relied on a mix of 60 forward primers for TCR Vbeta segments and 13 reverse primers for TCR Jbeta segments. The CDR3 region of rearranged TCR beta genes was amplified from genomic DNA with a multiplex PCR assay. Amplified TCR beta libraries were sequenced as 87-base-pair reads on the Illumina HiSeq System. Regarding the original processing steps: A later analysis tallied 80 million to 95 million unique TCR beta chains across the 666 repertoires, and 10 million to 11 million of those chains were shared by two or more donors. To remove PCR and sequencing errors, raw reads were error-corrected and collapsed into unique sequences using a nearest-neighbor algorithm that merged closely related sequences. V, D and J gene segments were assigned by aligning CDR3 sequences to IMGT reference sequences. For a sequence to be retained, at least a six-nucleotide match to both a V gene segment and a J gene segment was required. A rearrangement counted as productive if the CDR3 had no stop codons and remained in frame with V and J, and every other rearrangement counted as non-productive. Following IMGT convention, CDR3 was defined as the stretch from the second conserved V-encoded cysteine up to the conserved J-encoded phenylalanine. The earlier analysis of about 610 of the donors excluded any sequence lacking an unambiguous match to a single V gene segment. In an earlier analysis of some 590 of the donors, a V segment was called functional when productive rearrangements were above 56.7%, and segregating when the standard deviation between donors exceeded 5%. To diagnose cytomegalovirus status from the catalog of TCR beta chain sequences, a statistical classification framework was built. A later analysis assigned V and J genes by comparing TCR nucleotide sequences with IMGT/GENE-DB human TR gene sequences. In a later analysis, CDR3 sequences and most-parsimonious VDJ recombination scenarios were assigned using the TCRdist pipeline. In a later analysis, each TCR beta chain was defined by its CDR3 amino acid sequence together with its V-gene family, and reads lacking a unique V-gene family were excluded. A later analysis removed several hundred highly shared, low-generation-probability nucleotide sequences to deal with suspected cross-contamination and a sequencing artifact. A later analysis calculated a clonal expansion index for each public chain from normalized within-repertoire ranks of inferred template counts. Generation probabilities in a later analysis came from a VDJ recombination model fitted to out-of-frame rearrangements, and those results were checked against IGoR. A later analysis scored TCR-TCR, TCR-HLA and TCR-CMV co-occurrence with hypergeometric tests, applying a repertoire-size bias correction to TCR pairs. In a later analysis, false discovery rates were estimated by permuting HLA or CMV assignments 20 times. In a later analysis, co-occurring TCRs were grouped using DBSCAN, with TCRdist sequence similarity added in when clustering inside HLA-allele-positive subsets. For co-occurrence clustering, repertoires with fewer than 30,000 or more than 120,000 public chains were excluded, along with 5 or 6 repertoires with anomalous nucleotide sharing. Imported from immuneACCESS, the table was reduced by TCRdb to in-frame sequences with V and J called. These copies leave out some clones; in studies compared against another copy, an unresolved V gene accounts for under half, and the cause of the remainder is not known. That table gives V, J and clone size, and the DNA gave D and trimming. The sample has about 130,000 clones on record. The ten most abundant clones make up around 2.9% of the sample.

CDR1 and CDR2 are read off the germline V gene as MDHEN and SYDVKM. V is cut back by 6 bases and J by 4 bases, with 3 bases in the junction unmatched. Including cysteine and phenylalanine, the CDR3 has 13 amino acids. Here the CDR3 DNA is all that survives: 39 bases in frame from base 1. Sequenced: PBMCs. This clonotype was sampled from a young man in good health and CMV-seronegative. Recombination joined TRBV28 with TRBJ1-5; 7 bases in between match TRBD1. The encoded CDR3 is CASRDRLNQPQHF. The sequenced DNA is TGTGCCAGCAGGGACAGGCTGAATCAGCCCCAGCATTTT. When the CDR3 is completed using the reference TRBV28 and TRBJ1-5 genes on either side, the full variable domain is DVKVTQSSRYLVKRTGEKVFLECVQDMDHENMFWYRQDPGLGLRLIYFSYDVKMKEKGDIPEGYSVSREKKERFSLILESASTNQTSMYLCASRDRLNQPQHFGDGTRLSIL.